Presented here are 8 T cell receptor beta chains from one specimen sequenced in a study of blood T cells in healthy people across ages. Primers used in a second PCR of about 6 to 11 cycles were a sample-barcoded 5' primer and a J-beta primer mix. MiXCR, applied by TCRdb to the 5' RACE reads, yields one record per CDR3 protein. The table shows 1,500,000 or so distinct CDR3 sequences, with approximately 60% occurring only once. The material sequenced was blood. The receptor source for this set is a man between 18 and 29 years old in good health.

The V call is TRBV2, the J call TRBJ1-2; D not certain. Per the germline V gene, CDR1 is SNHLY and CDR2 is FYNNEI. The CDR3 loop spans 14 amino acids. Trimming took 9 bases from V and 3 from J, leaving 17 bases between them. Written as DNA, the CDR3 is TGTGCCAGGATCCGGGAGTGGGAGGACTATGGCTACACCTTC. This gives the protein CARIREWEDYGYTF.

The rearrangement links TRBV4-2 to TRBJ1-1, with a weak D call TRBD1 (5 bases). Trimming took off 3 bases at V and 3 bases at J, with 5 bases between the two ends. Germline CDR1 is LGHNA and CDR2 is YNFKEQ. The CDR3 runs to 12 residues. The CDR3 DNA follows: TGTGCCAGCAGCCAGGGACACACTGAAGCTTTCTTT. This codes for CASSQGHTEAFF.

This clonotype was picked up a small number of times. The rearrangement links TRBV20-1 to TRBJ2-1; 9 positions agree with TRBD1. CDR1 is DFQATT, CDR2 SNEGSKA, per germline (reference sequence). Germline trimming cut 7 bases from V and 6 bases from J; bases unmatched to any gene: 4. The CDR3 spans 12 residues. The CDR3 region has the DNA TGCAGTGGTGGGACAGGGCTCAATGAGCAGTTCTTC. It translates to CSGGTGLNEQFF.

The chain uses TRBV7-9 and TRBJ2-7; 10 positions match TRBD1. This CDR3 spans 18 amino acids. Germline values: CDR1 SEHNR, CDR2 FQNEAQ (reference sequence). J was trimmed by 1 base and V by 1 base; bases with no gene match: 10. CDR3 in amino acids: CASSLDGDRGYPSYEQYF. For the CDR3, the DNA is TGTGCCAGCAGCTTAGATGGGGACAGGGGTTACCCTTCCTACGAGCAGTACTTC.

The V call is TRBV18, the J call TRBJ1-5; D perhaps matches TRBD1 (6 bases). This CDR3 region has 14 residues. CDR1 KGHSH and CDR2 LQKENI come from the germline V gene. Deletions cut 5 bases from V and 2 bases from J, with 10 bases between. CDR3 residues: CASSEQGRNQPQHF. CDR3 sequence (DNA): TGTGCCAGCTCAGAACAGGGCCGCAATCAGCCCCAGCATTTT.

The CDR3 spells CSARGAGGNTGELFF. CDR3 sequence (DNA): TGCAGTGCTAGAGGAGCGGGAGGGAACACCGGGGAGCTGTTTTTT. V gene TRBV20-1 combines with J gene TRBJ2-2; TRBD2 agrees at 9 bases. The germline gives CDR1 DFQATT, CDR2 SNEGSKA (reference sequence). V gave up 1 base and J gave up 1 base; unmatched junction bases: 1. The CDR3 is made up of 15 amino acids.

This clonotype was seen a handful of times. The chain carries TRBV9 and TRBJ2-3, with 8 bases fitting TRBD2. Trimming took 5 bases from V and 2 from J; bases not matched to a gene: 4. The CDR3 has 14 residues. CDR1 and CDR2 (germline): SGDLS, YYNGEE. The CDR3 sequence is CASSGAGATDTQYF. For the CDR3, the DNA is TGTGCCAGCAGTGGAGCGGGGGCCACAGATACGCAGTATTTT.

This rearrangement joins TRBV7-2 to TRBJ1-2, with unresolved D. Germline V lookup: CDR1 SGHTA, CDR2 FQGNSA. Trimming took 1 base from V and 4 from J, leaving 7 bases between them. The CDR3 extends over 13 amino acids. CDR3 DNA sequence: TGTGCCAGCAGCTTAGGGAGCTTCTATGGCTACACCTTC. Residues: CASSLGSFYGYTF.